These 3 T cell receptor beta chains share one sample of origin, sequenced in a study of tissue T cells after allogeneic stem cell transplantation. Generated by immunoSEQ multiplex PCR, the TCRdb table keeps only in-frame clones and is missing some. Of about 26,000 clones listed, about 90% are singletons. The sequencing here drew on blood, taken before transplantation. The receptors were gathered from a male donor older than 55 who later had graft-versus-host disease after an allogeneic stem cell transplant.

The V gene is TRBV7-2, the J gene TRBJ2-7; D is unclear. V was pared by 6 bases and J by 4 bases, with 13 bases between. CDR1 and CDR2 (germline): SGHTA, FQGNSA. This CDR3 has 13 residues. The CDR3 bases are TGTGCCAGCAGTATCCGACCGCAATACGAGCAGTACTTC. It yields the protein CASSIRPQYEQYF.

The chain couples TRBV5-5 to TRBJ1-3, with D hard to call. Trimming took off 4 bases at V and 4 bases at J, with 9 bases between the two ends. Germline V lookup: CDR1 SGHKS, CDR2 YYEKEE (reference sequence). The CDR3 spans 13 residues. The CDR3 loop is CASSRVGGNTIYF. DNA of the CDR3: TGTGCCAGCAGCCGGGTGGGAGGAAACACCATATATTTT.

The chain has TRBV2 and TRBJ1-5; D unclear. This CDR3 is 15 amino acids long. The V gene lost 2 bases and the J gene lost 6 bases, with 14 bases spanning the gap. The germline V gene encodes CDR1 SNHLY and CDR2 FYNNEI. This chain's CDR3 is CASSERGAGVQPQHF. Here the CDR3 DNA reads TGTGCCAGCAGTGAACGGGGTGCTGGTGTTCAGCCCCAGCATTTT. Filled out from reference TRBV2 and TRBJ1-5, the complete variable domain reads EPEVTQTPSHQVTQMGQEVILRCVPISNHLYFYWYRQILGQKVEFLVSFYNNEISEKSEIFDDQFSVERPDGSNFTLKIRSTKLEDSAMYFCASSERGAGVQPQHFGDGTRLSIL.